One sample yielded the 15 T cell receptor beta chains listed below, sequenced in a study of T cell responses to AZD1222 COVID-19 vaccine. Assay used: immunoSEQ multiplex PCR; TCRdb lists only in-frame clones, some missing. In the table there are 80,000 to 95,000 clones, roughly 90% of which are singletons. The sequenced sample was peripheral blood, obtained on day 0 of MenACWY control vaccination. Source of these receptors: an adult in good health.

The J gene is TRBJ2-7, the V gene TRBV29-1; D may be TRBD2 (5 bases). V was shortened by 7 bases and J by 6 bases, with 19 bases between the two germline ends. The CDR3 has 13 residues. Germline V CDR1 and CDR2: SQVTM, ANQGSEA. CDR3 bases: TGCAGCGCCGCCCACCGCGCCAGCGGCGAGCAGTACTTC. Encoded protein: CSAAHRASGEQYF.

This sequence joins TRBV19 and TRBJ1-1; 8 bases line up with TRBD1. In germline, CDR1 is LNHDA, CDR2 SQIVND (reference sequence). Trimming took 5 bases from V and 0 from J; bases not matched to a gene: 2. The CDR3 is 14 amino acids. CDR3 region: CASSLTGVNTEAFF. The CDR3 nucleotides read TGTGCCAGTAGTTTGACAGGGGTGAACACTGAAGCTTTCTTT.

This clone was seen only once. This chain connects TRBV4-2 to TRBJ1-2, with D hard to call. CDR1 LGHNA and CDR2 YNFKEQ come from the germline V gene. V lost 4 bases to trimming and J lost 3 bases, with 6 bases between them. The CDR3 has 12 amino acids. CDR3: CASSPDHYGYTF. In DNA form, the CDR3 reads TGTGCCAGCAGCCCGGATCACTATGGCTACACCTTC.

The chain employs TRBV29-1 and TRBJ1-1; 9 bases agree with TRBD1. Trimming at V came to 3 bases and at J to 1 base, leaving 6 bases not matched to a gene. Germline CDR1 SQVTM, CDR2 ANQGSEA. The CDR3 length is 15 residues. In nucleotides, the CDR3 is TGCAGCGTTGAGGGCAGACAGGGGGGGAACACTGAAGCTTTCTTT. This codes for CSVEGRQGGNTEAFF. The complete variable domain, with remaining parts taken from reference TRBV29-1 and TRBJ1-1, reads SAVISQKPSRDICQRGTSLTIQCQVDSQVTMMFWYRQQPGQSLTLIATANQGSEATYESGFVIDKFPISRPNLTFSTLTVSNMSPEDSSIYLCSVEGRQGGNTEAFFGQGTRLTVV.

The CDR3 nucleotides read TGTGCCAGCTCACCACCTGTAGGAAAAGAGACCCAGTACTTC. Translation: CASSPPVGKETQYF. J is TRBJ2-5 and V is TRBV18; D ambiguous. The CDR3 is 14 amino acids. The germline V and J ends were trimmed by 0 bases and 3 bases, with 8 bases remaining between them. The germline V gene encodes CDR1 KGHSH and CDR2 LQKENI.

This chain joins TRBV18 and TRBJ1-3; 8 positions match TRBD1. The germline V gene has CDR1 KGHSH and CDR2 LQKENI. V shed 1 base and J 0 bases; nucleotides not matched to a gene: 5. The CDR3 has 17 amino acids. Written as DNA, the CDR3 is TGTGCCAGCTCACCACGGTTCGGGACAGGCTCTGGAAACACCATATATTTT. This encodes CASSPRFGTGSGNTIYF.

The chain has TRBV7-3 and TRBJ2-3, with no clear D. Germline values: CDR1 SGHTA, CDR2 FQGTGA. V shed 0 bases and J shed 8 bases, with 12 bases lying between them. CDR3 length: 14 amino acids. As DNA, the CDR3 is TGTGCCAGCAGCTTAACGGAAGGGCAGAGTACGCAGTATTTT. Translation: CASSLTEGQSTQYF.

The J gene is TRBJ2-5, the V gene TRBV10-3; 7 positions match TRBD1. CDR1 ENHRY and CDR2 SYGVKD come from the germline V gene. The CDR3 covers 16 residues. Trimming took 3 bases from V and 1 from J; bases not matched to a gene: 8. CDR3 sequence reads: CAISDGETGTQETQYF. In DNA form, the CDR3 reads TGTGCCATCAGTGATGGGGAGACAGGGACCCAAGAGACCCAGTACTTC.

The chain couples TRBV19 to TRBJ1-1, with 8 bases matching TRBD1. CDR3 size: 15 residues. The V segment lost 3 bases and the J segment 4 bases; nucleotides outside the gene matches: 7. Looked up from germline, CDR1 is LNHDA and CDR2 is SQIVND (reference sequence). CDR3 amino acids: CASSMEGTGSTEAFF. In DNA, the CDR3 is TGTGCCAGTAGTATGGAGGGGACAGGCTCCACTGAAGCTTTCTTT.

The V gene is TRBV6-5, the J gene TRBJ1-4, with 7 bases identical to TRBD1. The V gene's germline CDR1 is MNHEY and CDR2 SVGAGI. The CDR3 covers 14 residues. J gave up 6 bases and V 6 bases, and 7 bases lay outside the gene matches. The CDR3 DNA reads TGTGCCAGCAGACCGACAGGGCCCGATGAAAAACTGTTTTTT. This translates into CASRPTGPDEKLFF.

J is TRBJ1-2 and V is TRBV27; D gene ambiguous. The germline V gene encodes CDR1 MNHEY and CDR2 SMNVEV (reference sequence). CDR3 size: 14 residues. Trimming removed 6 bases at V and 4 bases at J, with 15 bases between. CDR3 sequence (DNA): TGTGCCAGCAGACCGCCTGGTTTGGTCTATGGCTACACCTTC. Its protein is CASRPPGLVYGYTF.

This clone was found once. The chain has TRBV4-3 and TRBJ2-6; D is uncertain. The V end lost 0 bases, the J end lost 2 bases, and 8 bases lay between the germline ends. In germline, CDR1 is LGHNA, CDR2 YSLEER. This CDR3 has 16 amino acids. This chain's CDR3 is CASSQEPPPGANVLTF. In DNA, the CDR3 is TGCGCCAGCAGCCAAGAGCCGCCTCCTGGGGCCAACGTCCTGACTTTC.

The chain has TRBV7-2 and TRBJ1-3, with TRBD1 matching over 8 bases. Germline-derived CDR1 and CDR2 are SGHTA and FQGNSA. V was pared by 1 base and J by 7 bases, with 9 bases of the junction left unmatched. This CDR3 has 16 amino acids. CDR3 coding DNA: TGTGCCAGCAGCTTAGGGCCTGGACAGGGATTCAACACCATATATTTT. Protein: CASSLGPGQGFNTIYF. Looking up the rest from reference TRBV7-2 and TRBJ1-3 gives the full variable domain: GAGVSQSPSNKVTEKGKDVELRCDPISGHTALYWYRQSLGQGLEFLIYFQGNSAPDKSGLPSDRFSAERTGGSVSTLTIQRTQQEDSAVYLCASSLGPGQGFNTIYFGEGSWLTVV.

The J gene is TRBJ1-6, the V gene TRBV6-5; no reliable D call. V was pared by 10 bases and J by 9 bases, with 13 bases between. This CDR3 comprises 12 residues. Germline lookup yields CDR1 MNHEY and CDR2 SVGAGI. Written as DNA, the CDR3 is TGTGCCAACGGACGGCTTGGTTCACCCCTCCACTTT. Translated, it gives CANGRLGSPLHF.

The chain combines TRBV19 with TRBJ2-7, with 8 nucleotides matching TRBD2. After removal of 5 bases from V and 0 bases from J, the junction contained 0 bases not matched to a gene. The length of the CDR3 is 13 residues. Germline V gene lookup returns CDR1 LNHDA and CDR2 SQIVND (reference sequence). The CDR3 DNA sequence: TGTGCCAGTAGTGCGGGGGGCTCCTACGAGCAGTACTTC. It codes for CASSAGGSYEQYF.